Following are 25 T cell receptor beta chains from one sample sequenced in a study of CD8 T cells in ankylosing spondylitis. No cognate antigen is known for these TCRs. Study-wide findings and caveats: A TCR beta motif of roughly eight highly homologous variants seemed to mark ankylosing spondylitis blood.

One entry per CDR3 protein results from TCRdb running MiXCR on the 5' RACE reads. Of hundreds of thousands of distinct CDR3 sequences in the sample, approximately 10% are singletons; the top ten hold approximately 0.5%. Sequencing was done on a sample of blood, either unsorted or a sorted T cell fraction (not recorded which). The receptors were sampled from a male donor with ankylosing spondylitis.

This clonotype was seen only a few times. The V and J genes are TRBV7-9 and TRBJ1-6, with D uncertain. Germline CDR1 SEHNR, CDR2 FQNEAQ (reference sequence). V was cut by 5 bases and J by 15 bases, with 14 bases left in between. The CDR3 contains 12 residues. CDR3 nucleotides: TGTGCCAGCAGCCGGTTCGAAGGGCTCCTCCACTTT. The encoded protein is CASSRFEGLLHF.

This clonotype showed up just a few times. The genes are TRBV20-1 and TRBJ1-4, with a possible D match to TRBD1 (5 bases). Trimming stripped 5 bases from V and 7 bases from J, with 14 bases between. The CDR3 is 13 amino acids. Germline CDR1 DFQATT, CDR2 SNEGSKA (reference sequence). The CDR3 here is CSADTVRGEKLFF. CDR3 coding DNA: TGCAGTGCTGATACAGTAAGGGGTGAAAAACTGTTTTTT.

The rearrangement uses TRBV7-9 and TRBJ1-6; TRBD1 is a possible D gene (6 bases). Deletions cut 4 bases from V and 8 bases from J, with 12 bases between. CDR3 length: 14 amino acids. Germline values: CDR1 SEHNR, CDR2 FQNEAQ (reference sequence). CDR3 protein: CASSSGDFYSPLHF. For the CDR3, the DNA is TGTGCCAGCAGCTCAGGGGACTTCTATTCACCCCTCCACTTT.

The chain couples TRBV20-1 to TRBJ2-5; 10 positions agree with TRBD1. Germline V CDR1 and CDR2: DFQATT, SNEGSKA (reference sequence). J lost 5 bases, V lost 6 bases, and 9 bases had no gene match. CDR3 length: 14 residues. Here the CDR3 reads CSAPAGQGRETQYF. CDR3 DNA sequence: TGCAGTGCGCCGGCGGGACAGGGGAGGGAGACCCAGTACTTC.

The chain uses TRBV6-5 and TRBJ2-3, with D possibly TRBD2 on 5 matching bases. CDR1 MNHEY and CDR2 SVGAGI come from the germline V gene. This CDR3 is built from 13 residues. V was cut by 0 bases and J by 13 bases, with 14 bases left in between. Here the CDR3 reads CASSYSPEGGKYF. In DNA form, the CDR3 reads TGTGCCAGCAGTTACTCCCCTGAAGGAGGAAAGTATTTT.

The sample holds many counts of this clonotype. The chain combines TRBV5-1 with TRBJ1-1; the D gene is possibly TRBD1 (5 bases). Per germline, CDR1 SGHRS and CDR2 YFSETQ. The CDR3 runs to 14 residues. V gave up 2 bases and J gave up 5 bases, with 13 bases separating them. CDR3 loop: CASSLRDPKTEAFF. The CDR3 bases are TGCGCCAGCAGCTTACGGGACCCTAAGACTGAAGCTTTCTTT.

This clonotype was seen a handful of times. The V gene is TRBV7-2, the J gene TRBJ2-5; TRBD1 matches 9 bases. V shed 4 bases, J shed 4 bases, and the junction held 4 bases outside the gene matches. CDR1 and CDR2 from the germline V gene are SGHTA and FQGNSA. The CDR3 totals 14 residues. CDR3 bases: TGTGCCAGCAGCTACAACAGGGGGCGAGAGACCCAGTACTTC. This sequence encodes CASSYNRGRETQYF.

This clonotype appeared many times. The rearrangement uses TRBV5-1 and TRBJ1-2; D gene unclear. The germline V gene encodes CDR1 SGHRS and CDR2 YFSETQ. V lost 2 bases, J lost 6 bases, and 17 bases lay in between. The CDR3 runs 15 residues. The CDR3 loop is CASSLTTVEKDGYTF. The CDR3 region has the DNA TGCGCCAGCAGCTTAACCACGGTCGAAAAGGATGGCTACACCTTC.

This clonotype was counted between two and nine times. The chain links TRBV20-1 to TRBJ2-1; 9 positions match TRBD1. V shed 4 bases, J shed 6 bases, and the junction held 7 bases outside the gene matches. The germline CDR1 and CDR2 sequences are DFQATT and SNEGSKA (reference sequence). This CDR3 region has 14 residues. CDR3 sequence: CSATTGGISNEQFF. The CDR3 nucleotides are TGCAGTGCTACTACAGGGGGCATTTCCAATGAGCAGTTCTTC.

This clonotype was seen at least ten times. The rearrangement links TRBV12-3 or TRBV12-4 to TRBJ2-3; the D gene could be TRBD1 or TRBD2 (5 bases each). The germline V and J ends were trimmed by 8 bases and 2 bases, with 8 bases remaining between them. The CDR3 has 12 residues. The CDR3 nucleotides read TGTGCCAGCGGGGACCTCACAGATACGCAGTATTTT. Amino acid sequence: CASGDLTDTQYF.

There are a few counts of this clonotype. The rearrangement joins TRBV29-1 to TRBJ2-1, with D possibly TRBD1 on 5 matching bases. The CDR3 is 11 residues long. Trimming left V 3 bases short and J 12 bases short, with 12 bases between. Germline CDR1 SQVTM, CDR2 ANQGSEA. The CDR3 nucleotides are TGCAGCGTTGATAGGGGCCCTGGGCAGTTCTTC. Its protein product is CSVDRGPGQFF.

As DNA, the CDR3 is TGCAGTGCTAGATTCATCAGGCGGGACACTGAAGCTTTCTTT. This encodes CSARFIRRDTEAFF. The chain links TRBV20-1 to TRBJ1-1; D not resolved. Trimming pared 2 bases from V and 3 bases from J, leaving 13 bases between. Per the germline V gene, CDR1 is DFQATT and CDR2 is SNEGSKA (reference sequence). This CDR3 spans 14 amino acids.

The chain employs TRBV20-1 and TRBJ2-3; D is unresolved. The germline V gene encodes CDR1 DFQATT and CDR2 SNEGSKA (reference sequence). CDR3 length: 14 amino acids. Trimming left V 0 bases short and J 1 base short, with 8 bases between. CDR3 DNA: TGCAGTGCTAGAGAGAGGCTGCGCACAGATACGCAGTATTTT. Translating it yields CSARERLRTDTQYF.

V and J are TRBV5-1 and TRBJ2-1, with TRBD1 matching 7 bases. The V segment lost 4 bases and the J segment 4 bases; nucleotides outside the gene matches: 14. Germline V gives CDR1 SGHRS, CDR2 YFSETQ. There are 17 residues in the CDR3. The CDR3 coding sequence is TGCGCCAGCAGCCCGAATCCTTACAGGGGATGGTACAATGAGCAGTTCTTC. Protein: CASSPNPYRGWYNEQFF.

This clonotype was seen more than once but under ten times. The gene calls are TRBV28 and TRBJ2-4, with D perhaps TRBD1 (8 bases). Germline CDR1 MDHEN, CDR2 SYDVKM. The V and J ends lost 8 bases and 5 bases respectively, with 22 bases between them. The CDR3 is made up of 16 amino acids. The CDR3 sequence is CASSSGQGGLQNIQYF. Here the CDR3 DNA reads TGTGCCAGCTCTTCCGGACAGGGAGGGCTACAAAACATTCAGTACTTC.

This clonotype was found a few times. The chain joins TRBV10-3 to TRBJ2-3; 11 bases map to TRBD2. Germline CDR1 and CDR2: ENHRY and SYGVKD. V trimming: 6 bases; J trimming: 6 bases; junction bases outside the gene matches: 8. The CDR3 has 15 amino acids. CDR3 in amino acids: CAISALAGDGDTQYF. CDR3 bases: TGTGCCATCAGCGCACTAGCGGGAGACGGGGATACGCAGTATTTT.

This clonotype occurred many times. The chain links TRBV4-3 to TRBJ2-3, with D maybe TRBD2 (6 bases). Deletions cut 5 bases from V and 4 bases from J, with 16 bases between. The CDR3 extends over 15 amino acids. The germline V gene encodes CDR1 LGHNA and CDR2 YSLEER. DNA of the CDR3: TGCGCCAGCAGCTCTTCCGGGACTCAGGCAGATACGCAGTATTTT. Translating it yields CASSSSGTQADTQYF.

This clonotype was counted a few times. The V and J genes are TRBV20-1 and TRBJ1-2; 7 bases fit TRBD1. Germline assignment: CDR1 DFQATT and CDR2 SNEGSKA (reference sequence). This CDR3 has 14 amino acids. Trimming took 6 bases from V and 9 from J; bases not matched to a gene: 16. The CDR3 region is CSADATGYDDSYTF. The CDR3 bases are TGCAGTGCGGACGCGACAGGGTACGACGATAGCTACACCTTC.

The chain carries TRBV5-1 and TRBJ1-5; D remains unclear. Germline CDR1 SGHRS, CDR2 YFSETQ. V was shortened by 0 bases and J by 5 bases, with 9 bases between the two germline ends. There are 14 residues in the CDR3. The CDR3 loop reads CASSLDTGYQPQHF. Here the CDR3 DNA reads TGCGCCAGCAGCTTGGACACGGGTTATCAGCCCCAGCATTTT. Full variable domain (outside the CDR3, taken from reference TRBV5-1 and TRBJ1-5): KAGVTQTPRYLIKTRGQQVTLSCSPISGHRSVSWYQQTPGQGLQFLFEYFSETQRNKGNFPGRFSGRQFSNSRSEMNVSTLELGDSALYLCASSLDTGYQPQHFGDGTRLSIL.

This clonotype was recorded many times. CDR3 amino acids: CASRQGGDTQYF. CDR3 sequence (DNA): TGTGCCAGCAGACAGGGGGGAGATACGCAGTATTTT. This chain links TRBV12-3 or TRBV12-4 with TRBJ2-3; 8 nucleotides agree with TRBD1. The CDR3 is 12 amino acids. V gave up 6 bases and J gave up 5 bases; unmatched junction bases: 1.

In its sample, this clonotype was seen a few times. CDR3 bases: TGTGCCAGCAGCCTACTGACTTGGAACACTGAAGCTTTCTTT. It codes for CASSLLTWNTEAFF. The chain recombines TRBV7-2 with TRBJ1-1; D is unclear. The CDR3 covers 14 residues. Germline V lookup: CDR1 SGHTA, CDR2 FQGNSA. Between the trimmed V and J ends, which lost 5 bases and 1 base, there was a span of 11 bases.

The genes are TRBV7-2 and TRBJ2-7; 8 bases are a match to TRBD1. The CDR3 loop spans 15 amino acids. CDR1 is SGHTA, CDR2 FQGNSA, per germline. V gave up 5 bases and J gave up 3 bases; unmatched junction bases: 9. CDR3 residues: CASSPWDRSIYEQYF. DNA of the CDR3: TGTGCCAGCAGCCCATGGGACAGGAGTATCTACGAGCAGTACTTC.

The chain links TRBV7-2 to TRBJ1-2; 11 bases map to TRBD1. CDR3 length: 17 residues. Per the germline V gene, CDR1 is SGHTA and CDR2 is FQGNSA. V lost 5 bases and J lost 8; bases outside the gene matches: 16. CDR3 amino acids: CASSPLAAPGQGDGYTF. The CDR3 nucleotides are TGTGCCAGCAGCCCTTTGGCTGCTCCGGGACAGGGGGACGGCTACACCTTC.

This sequence joins TRBV5-1 and TRBJ2-1; TRBD2 matches at 7 bases. Per germline, CDR1 SGHRS and CDR2 YFSETQ. The V gene end was trimmed by 1 base and the J gene end by 8 bases; junction bases not matched to a gene: 9. The CDR3 consists of 15 residues. CDR3 protein: CASSLTGPRGDEQFF. DNA of the CDR3: TGCGCCAGCAGCTTGACGGGGCCCCGGGGGGATGAGCAGTTCTTC.

V gene TRBV7-9 combines with J gene TRBJ1-2; D is uncertain. The V end was cut by 2 bases, the J end by 5 bases, with 9 bases between. The CDR3 is 13 amino acids. Germline values: CDR1 SEHNR, CDR2 FQNEAQ (reference sequence). DNA of the CDR3: TGTGCCAGCAGCTTACTCGACCCGTATGGCTACACCTTC. It translates to CASSLLDPYGYTF.